This T cell receptor beta chain was identified in a study of CD8 T cells in ankylosing spondylitis. This clonotype was detected only a few times. The antigen is not known. Study-level findings and limits: Enrichment of disease-linked clones was reportedly significant in matched ankylosing spondylitis synovial fluid. Characteristic of ankylosing spondylitis blood, it appeared, was a TCR beta motif comprising about eight highly homologous variants.

Quantitative barcoded 5'-RACE was used to prepare TCR beta libraries. Each CDR3 protein is one row after TCRdb ran MiXCR on the 5' RACE reads. The sample has some 330,000 distinct CDR3 sequences; roughly 8% are singletons. CDR3 length: 13 amino acids. Looked up from germline, CDR1 is DFQATT and CDR2 is SNEGSKA (reference sequence). The V and J genes are TRBV20-1 and TRBJ2-1, with 11 bases aligning to TRBD2. The sequence was obtained from a male donor with ankylosing spondylitis. Specimen: blood, either unsorted or a sorted T cell fraction (not recorded which). CDR3 sequence reads: CRLPGTSGNEQFF. The CDR3 nucleotides are TGCAGGCTTCCCGGGACTAGCGGAAATGAGCAGTTCTTC.